The clone carrying this TCR beta chain was counted many times. The sample is drawn from a study of T-cell reconstitution after alpha-beta-depleted transplantation in children. CDR3 length: 15 residues. Trimming shortened V by 1 base and J by 3 bases, and 12 bases separated the two germline ends. CDR1 and CDR2 from the germline V gene are MNHEY and SMNVEV (reference sequence). It was with unique molecular identifiers that the TCRbeta library was prepared. MiXCR was run by TCRdb on the PCR reads, yielding one entry per CDR3 protein. The sample carries about 640,000 distinct CDR3 sequences, approximately 15% recorded once.

The sample consisted of PBMCs from the stem cell graft donor, taken from the stem cell graft. The receptor was isolated from a human donor who donated a stem cell graft to a child with acute myeloid leukemia. The chain uses TRBV27 and TRBJ2-5; D not certain. CDR3 residues: CASSLLATPKETQYF. DNA of the CDR3: TGTGCCAGCAGTTTATTAGCCACCCCAAAAGAGACCCAGTACTTC.